This section outlines one TCR beta chain sequence together with its context. This record comes from a study of blood T cell repertoires in COVID-19. In the study overall: PBMCs, B-cell-depleted T cells, or T cells were the source of the cDNA or gDNA that made up the material.

Enrolled through a virtual design, the participants were between roughly 18 and 100 years of age and came from approximately 25 US areas. The repertoire was sequenced with immunoSEQ multiplex PCR; TCRdb's copy has only in-frame clones and lacks some. The table includes almost 500,000 clones, less than 90% detected once. Germline values: CDR1 SGHDN, CDR2 FVKESK. V lost 3 bases to trimming and J lost 5 bases; unmatched junction nucleotides: 9. This CDR3 spans 15 amino acids. The clonotype originates from a woman in her sixties who had recovered from COVID-19. V usage is TRBV14 and J usage is TRBJ1-2; 7 bases are a match to TRBD1. Sequenced sample: PBMCs or T cells enriched from blood (not recorded which). CDR3 region: CASSQYRGRGYGYTF. Here the CDR3 DNA reads TGTGCCAGCAGCCAGTACAGGGGCAGGGGGTATGGCTACACCTTC.